Reported below is one T cell receptor beta chain. CDR3 size: 12 residues. Germline V gene data show CDR1 as SGHAT and CDR2 as FQNNGV. V was clipped by 5 bases and J by 5 bases, with 8 bases between them. The data were obtained in a study of T cell responses to AZD1222 COVID-19 vaccine. Study overall: The study pooled second doses at about 4 or about 12 weeks.

TCRdb's copy holds only in-frame clones and misses some; the assay was immunoSEQ multiplex PCR. This table holds tens of thousands of clones, around 86% found once. Sequenced here: peripheral blood, sampled on day 0 of AZD1222 vaccination. The sequence came from an adult in good health. V usage is TRBV11-2 and J usage is TRBJ2-3, with D possibly TRBD2 on 6 matching bases. In nucleotides, the CDR3 is TGTGCCAGCAGCATGACTAGAGATACGCAGTATTTT. It codes for CASSMTRDTQYF. The full variable domain, completed using reference TRBV11-2 and TRBJ2-3, is EAGVAQSPRYKIIEKRQSVAFWCNPISGHATLYWYQQILGQGPKLLIQFQNNGVVDDSQLPKDRFSAERLKGVDSTLKIQPAKLEDSAVYLCASSMTRDTQYFGPGTRLTVL.